Sequencing of this T cell receptor (beta chain) was carried out in a study of spatial heterogeneity in lung cancer. Regarding the study as a whole: The study found that expanded intratumoral alpha and beta TCR counts tracked tumor mutation counts.

V lost 5 bases, J lost 1 base, and 8 bases stayed unmatched. CDR1 MDHEN and CDR2 SYDVKM come from the germline V gene. This CDR3 is 16 amino acids long. About this clonotype: Its specificity is not known.

Described time point: sample taken at primary tumor resection. TCRdb called the 5' RACE reads again in MiXCR, with one record for every CDR3 protein. This sample has some 3,500 distinct CDR3 sequences; less than 10% occur once, and the top ten carry about 15%. This clonotype was obtained from a male donor with early-stage non-small cell lung cancer. The chain recombines TRBV28 with TRBJ2-5, with 9 bases lining up with TRBD2. This specimen was lung tumor tissue, taken at surgery. CDR3 region: CASSEQLAGIQETQYF. The CDR3 DNA reads TGTGCCAGCAGTGAACAGCTAGCGGGAATCCAAGAGACCCAGTACTTC.